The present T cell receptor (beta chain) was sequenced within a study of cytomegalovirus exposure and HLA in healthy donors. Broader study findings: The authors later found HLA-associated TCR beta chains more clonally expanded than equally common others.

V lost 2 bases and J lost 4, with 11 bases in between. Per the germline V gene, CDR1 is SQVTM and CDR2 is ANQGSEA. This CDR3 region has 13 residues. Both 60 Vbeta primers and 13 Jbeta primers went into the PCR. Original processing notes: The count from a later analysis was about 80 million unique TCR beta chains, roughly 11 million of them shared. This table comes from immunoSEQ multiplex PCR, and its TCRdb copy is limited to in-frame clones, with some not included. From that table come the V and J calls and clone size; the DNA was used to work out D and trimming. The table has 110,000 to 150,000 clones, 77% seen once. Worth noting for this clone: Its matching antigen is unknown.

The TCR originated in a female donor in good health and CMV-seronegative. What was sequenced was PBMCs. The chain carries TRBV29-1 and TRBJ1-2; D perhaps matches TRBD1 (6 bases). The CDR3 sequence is CSVEMGARYGYTF. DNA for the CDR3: TGCAGCGTTGAAATGGGGGCGCGCTATGGCTACACCTTC.